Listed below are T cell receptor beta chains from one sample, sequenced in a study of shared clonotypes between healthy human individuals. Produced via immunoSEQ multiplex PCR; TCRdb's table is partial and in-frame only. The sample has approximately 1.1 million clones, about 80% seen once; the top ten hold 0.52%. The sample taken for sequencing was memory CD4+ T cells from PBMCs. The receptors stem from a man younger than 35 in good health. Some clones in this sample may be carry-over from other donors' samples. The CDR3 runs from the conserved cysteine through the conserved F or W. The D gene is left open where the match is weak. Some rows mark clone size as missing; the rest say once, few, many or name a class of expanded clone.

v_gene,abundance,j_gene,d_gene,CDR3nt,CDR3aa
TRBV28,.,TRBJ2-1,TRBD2,TGTGCCAGCAGTTTAGTCACCCTAGCGGGAAATGAGCAGTTCTTC,CASSLVTLAGNEQFF
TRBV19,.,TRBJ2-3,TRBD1,TGTGCCAGTAGTACCGACAGGGTGAGAGATACGCAGTATTTT,CASSTDRVRDTQYF
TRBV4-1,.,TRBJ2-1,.,TGCGCCAGCAGCCAAGGTTTGAGGGGGGCTTACAATGAGCAGTTCTTC,CASSQGLRGAYNEQFF
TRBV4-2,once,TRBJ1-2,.,TGTGCCAGCAGCCCTAAAGGGGGGGGCCGCGATGGCTACACCTTC,CASSPKGGGRDGYTF
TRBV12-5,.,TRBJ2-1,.,TGTGCTAGTGGTTTGCAGAGCTATGAGCAGTTCTTC,CASGLQSYEQFF
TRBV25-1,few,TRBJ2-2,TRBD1,TGTGCCAGCAGTGGACGACAGGGGGCTAACACCGGGGAGCTGTTTTTT,CASSGRQGANTGELFF
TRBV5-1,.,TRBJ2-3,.,TGCGCCAGCAGCCCCGGAAGGGGAGATACGCAGTATTTT,CASSPGRGDTQYF
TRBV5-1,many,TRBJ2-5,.,TGCGCCAGCCGCTACGGGGGACAGATACGAGAGACCCAGTACTTC,CASRYGGQIRETQYF
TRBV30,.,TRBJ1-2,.,TGTGCCTGGAGAGGATTATCCGGACACGGGTTGGGCTACACCTTC,CAWRGLSGHGLGYTF
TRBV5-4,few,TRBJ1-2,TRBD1,TGTGCCAGCAGGGAGGGACAGGGGTCGAGGAACTATGGCTACACCTTC,CASREGQGSRNYGYTF
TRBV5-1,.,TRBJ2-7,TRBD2,TGCGCCAGCAGCGGGACTAGCGGGAGCTACGAGCAGTACTTC,CASSGTSGSYEQYF
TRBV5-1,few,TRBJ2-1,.,TGCGCCAGCAGCTTGGCCTCAAAGGGGGGTTACAATGAGCAGTTCTTC,CASSLASKGGYNEQFF
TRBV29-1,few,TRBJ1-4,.,TGCAGCGTTGGGGCAGTTAATGAAAAACTGTTTTTT,CSVGAVNEKLFF